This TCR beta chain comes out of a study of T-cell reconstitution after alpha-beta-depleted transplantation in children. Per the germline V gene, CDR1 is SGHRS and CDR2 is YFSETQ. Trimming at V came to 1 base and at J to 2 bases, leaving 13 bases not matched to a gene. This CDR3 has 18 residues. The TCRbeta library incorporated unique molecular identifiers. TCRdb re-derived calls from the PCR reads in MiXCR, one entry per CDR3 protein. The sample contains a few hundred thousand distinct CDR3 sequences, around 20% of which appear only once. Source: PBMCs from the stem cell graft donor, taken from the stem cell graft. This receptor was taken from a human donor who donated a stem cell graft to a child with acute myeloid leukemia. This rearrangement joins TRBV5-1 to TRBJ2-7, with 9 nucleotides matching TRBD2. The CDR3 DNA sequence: TGCGCCAGCAGCTTGAGGCCGGGCTCCGGGACTAGCACCTACGAGCAGTACTTC. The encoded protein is CASSLRPGSGTSTYEQYF. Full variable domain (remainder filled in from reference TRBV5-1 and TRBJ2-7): KAGVTQTPRYLIKTRGQQVTLSCSPISGHRSVSWYQQTPGQGLQFLFEYFSETQRNKGNFPGRFSGRQFSNSRSEMNVSTLELGDSALYLCASSLRPGSGTSTYEQYFGPGTRLTVT.